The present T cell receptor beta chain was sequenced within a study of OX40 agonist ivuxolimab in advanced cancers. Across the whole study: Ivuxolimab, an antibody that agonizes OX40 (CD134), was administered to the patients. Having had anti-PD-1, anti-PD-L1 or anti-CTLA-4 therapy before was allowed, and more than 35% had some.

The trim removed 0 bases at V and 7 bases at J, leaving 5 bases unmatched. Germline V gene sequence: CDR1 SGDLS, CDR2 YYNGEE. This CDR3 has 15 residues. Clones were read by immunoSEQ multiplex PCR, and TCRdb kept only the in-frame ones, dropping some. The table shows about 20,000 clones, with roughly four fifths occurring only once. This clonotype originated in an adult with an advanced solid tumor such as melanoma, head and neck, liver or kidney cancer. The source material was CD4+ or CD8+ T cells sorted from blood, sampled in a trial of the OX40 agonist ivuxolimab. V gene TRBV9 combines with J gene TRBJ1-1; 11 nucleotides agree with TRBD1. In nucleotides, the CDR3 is TGTGCCAGCAGCGTAGGGGACAGGGGGGTCGGTGAAGCTTTCTTT. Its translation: CASSVGDRGVGEAFF.